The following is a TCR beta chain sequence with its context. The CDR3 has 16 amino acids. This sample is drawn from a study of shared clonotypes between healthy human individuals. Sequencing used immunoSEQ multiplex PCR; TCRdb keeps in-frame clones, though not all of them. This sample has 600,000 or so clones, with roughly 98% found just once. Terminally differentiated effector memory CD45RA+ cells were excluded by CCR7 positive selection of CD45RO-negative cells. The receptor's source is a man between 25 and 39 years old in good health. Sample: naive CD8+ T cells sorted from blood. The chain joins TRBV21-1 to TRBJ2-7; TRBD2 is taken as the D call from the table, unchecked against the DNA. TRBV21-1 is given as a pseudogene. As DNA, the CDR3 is TGTGCCAGCAGCAAAGGTCTAGCGGTTAGCTCCTACGAGCAGTACTTC. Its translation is CASSKGLAVSSYEQYF.